These 17 T cell receptor beta chains share one sample of origin, sequenced in a study of T-cell reconstitution after alpha-beta-depleted transplantation in children. TCRbeta library construction was performed incorporating unique molecular identifiers. MiXCR was run by TCRdb on the PCR reads, yielding one entry per CDR3 protein. The table has 700,000 to 950,000 distinct CDR3 sequences, approximately 15% seen once; the top ten hold roughly 4.8%. The sequencing used PBMCs, mostly from graft donor cells, collected 360 days after TCRalphabeta/CD19-depleted stem cell transplant. The receptors here all came from a male patient younger than 18 who had a stem cell transplant for acute lymphoblastic leukemia, so the T cells may come from the graft donor.

This clonotype was seen a handful of times. The chain couples TRBV9 to TRBJ2-7, with D hard to call. Germline CDR1 reads SGDLS; CDR2 reads YYNGEE. With 4 bases removed from V and 5 bases from J, the gap between germline ends came to 13 bases. The CDR3 length is 13 residues. CDR3 amino acids: CASSRTARDEQYF. The CDR3 region has the DNA TGTGCCAGCAGCAGGACGGCTCGGGACGAGCAGTACTTC.

There are a few counts of this clonotype. This chain connects TRBV4-1 to TRBJ2-5; D is uncertain. The CDR3 spans 16 residues. Germline assignment: CDR1 MGHRA and CDR2 YSYEKL. The germline V and J ends were trimmed by 1 base and 2 bases, with 14 bases remaining between them. CDR3 in amino acids: CASSQVYPPQQETQYF. DNA of the CDR3: TGCGCCAGCAGCCAAGTTTATCCCCCACAGCAAGAGACCCAGTACTTC.

This clonotype came up many times. The chain employs TRBV5-1 and TRBJ2-5; 8 nucleotides align to TRBD1. Trimming removed 4 bases from V and 3 bases from J; junction bases left unmatched: 5. Germline V gives CDR1 SGHRS, CDR2 YFSETQ. The CDR3 has 14 residues. The CDR3 is CASSTGQDKETQYF. The DNA for the CDR3 is TGCGCCAGCAGCACGGGACAGGACAAAGAGACCCAGTACTTC. Combining the CDR3 with reference TRBV5-1 and TRBJ2-5 gives the whole variable domain KAGVTQTPRYLIKTRGQQVTLSCSPISGHRSVSWYQQTPGQGLQFLFEYFSETQRNKGNFPGRFSGRQFSNSRSEMNVSTLELGDSALYLCASSTGQDKETQYFGPGTRLLVL.

The chain employs TRBV9 and TRBJ2-5; 7 bases map to TRBD2. The germline V gene has CDR1 SGDLS and CDR2 YYNGEE. This CDR3 has 16 amino acids. The trim removed 0 bases at V and 1 base at J, leaving 6 bases unmatched. The CDR3 nucleotides are TGTGCCAGCAGCGTAGGTCCAGCGGGGCGCCAAGAGACCCAGTACTTC. Its protein is CASSVGPAGRQETQYF.

The rearrangement uses TRBV5-1 and TRBJ2-1, with TRBD2 identical over 9 bases. This CDR3 is built from 14 residues. Trimming at V came to 0 bases and at J to 13 bases, leaving 8 bases not matched to a gene. Germline CDR1 is SGHRS and CDR2 is YFSETQ. The CDR3 bases are TGCGCCAGCAGCTTGGTGGTTGCTAGCGGGAAACAGTTCTTC. It specifies CASSLVVASGKQFF.

The chain is built from TRBV21-1 and TRBJ1-2; the table gives TRBD1 as D, unverified against the DNA. TRBV21-1 corresponds to a pseudogene. The CDR3 runs to 15 residues. CDR3 bases: TGTGCCAGCAGCAATTCCCGGACAGCAAACTATGGCTACACCTTC. Protein product: CASSNSRTANYGYTF.

A few counts support this clonotype. The chain has TRBV12-3 or TRBV12-4 and TRBJ2-7; TRBD1 aligns across 7 bases. The CDR3 consists of 13 residues. J gave up 2 bases and V 7 bases, and 5 bases lay outside the gene matches. The CDR3 bases are TGTGCCAGCACCCGGGACAGAGCCTACGAGCAGTACTTC. Encoded protein: CASTRDRAYEQYF.

The rearrangement links TRBV4-1 to TRBJ2-2; D is unresolved. The CDR3 covers 14 residues. The ends were cut back, 4 bases at V and 6 bases at J, with 12 bases in the middle. The germline V gene encodes CDR1 MGHRA and CDR2 YSYEKL. CDR3 in DNA: TGCGCCAGCAGCCTCATCCTTAGAGCCGGGGAGCTGTTTTTT. Translation: CASSLILRAGELFF.

There are a few counts of this clonotype. The V and J genes are TRBV4-1 and TRBJ2-3; 13 bases are a match to TRBD2. Germline V gives CDR1 MGHRA, CDR2 YSYEKL. The CDR3 runs 19 residues. Trimming cost V 3 bases and J 2 bases; bases outside gene matches: 11. The CDR3: CASSQGGTSGTRTTDTQYF. As DNA, the CDR3 is TGCGCCAGCAGCCAGGGGGGGACTAGCGGGACCAGGACCACAGATACGCAGTATTTT.

This clonotype has at least ten counts. The chain couples TRBV7-2 to TRBJ2-5; D remains unclear. Trimming shortened V by 3 bases and J by 4 bases, and 6 bases separated the two germline ends. CDR3 length: 12 residues. Germline V gene data show CDR1 as SGHTA and CDR2 as FQGNSA. As DNA, the CDR3 is TGTGCCAGCAGCTTTTCTCGAGAGACCCAGTACTTC. Protein: CASSFSRETQYF.

This clonotype has just a few counts. The chain employs TRBV12-3 or TRBV12-4 and TRBJ2-4, with 8 bases aligning to TRBD1. The CDR3 loop spans 14 amino acids. V shed 7 bases, J shed 5 bases, and the junction held 7 bases outside the gene matches. The CDR3: CASNFAGGQNIQYF. CDR3 sequence (DNA): TGTGCCAGCAATTTCGCAGGGGGCCAAAACATTCAGTACTTC.

This chain connects TRBV12-3 or TRBV12-4 to TRBJ2-3, with 7 bases lining up with TRBD1. V lost 4 bases to trimming and J lost 4 bases; unmatched junction nucleotides: 5. The CDR3 is 14 residues long. This CDR3 reads CASSYGQVADTQYF. The DNA of the CDR3 is TGTGCCAGCAGTTACGGACAGGTAGCAGATACGCAGTATTTT.

In its sample, this clonotype was seen a few times. V and J are TRBV12-3 or TRBV12-4 and TRBJ2-1, with a weak D call TRBD2 (6 bases). Trimming took 6 bases from V and 9 from J, leaving 24 bases between them. The CDR3 runs to 16 residues. This chain's CDR3 is CASRGVLARREGEQFF. The CDR3 nucleotides read TGTGCCAGCAGGGGCGTACTAGCCCGACGGGAAGGTGAGCAGTTCTTC.

The sample holds a few counts of this clonotype. The V gene is TRBV2, the J gene TRBJ1-2; TRBD1 might be the D (6 bases). The CDR3 contains 13 residues. CDR1 and CDR2 (germline): SNHLY, FYNNEI. V was pared by 4 bases and J by 6 bases, with 12 bases between. CDR3 coding DNA: TGTGCCAGCAGTGTAGTTTACAGGGATGGCTACACCTTC. Its translation is CASSVVYRDGYTF.

At least ten counts were recorded for this clonotype. This chain links TRBV5-1 with TRBJ2-3; TRBD2 is a possible D gene (6 bases). Germline V gene lookup returns CDR1 SGHRS and CDR2 YFSETQ. The V end lost 2 bases, the J end lost 5 bases, and 9 bases lay between the germline ends. The CDR3 contains 13 residues. CDR3 coding DNA: TGCGCCAGCAGCTTTTGGGAGGAAGATACGCAGTATTTT. It translates to CASSFWEEDTQYF. Complete variable domain (other parts from reference TRBV5-1 and TRBJ2-3): KAGVTQTPRYLIKTRGQQVTLSCSPISGHRSVSWYQQTPGQGLQFLFEYFSETQRNKGNFPGRFSGRQFSNSRSEMNVSTLELGDSALYLCASSFWEEDTQYFGPGTRLTVL.

This clonotype was found a few times. The chain employs TRBV18 and TRBJ1-1; D not certain. Trimming removed 3 bases from V and 1 base from J, with 9 bases in between. This CDR3 contains 14 residues. Per germline, CDR1 KGHSH and CDR2 LQKENI. CDR3 nucleotide sequence: TGTGCCAGCTCACCCCGCGACCCGAACACTGAAGCTTTCTTT. Protein sequence: CASSPRDPNTEAFF.

This clonotype was seen ten or more times. The chain is built from TRBV5-1 and TRBJ2-5; D is unresolved. Germline loops: CDR1 SGHRS, CDR2 YFSETQ. Between the trimmed V and J ends, which lost 2 bases and 0 bases, there was a span of 8 bases. The CDR3 runs to 14 residues. CDR3 bases: TGCGCCAGCAGCTTAACATACTACCAAGAGACCCAGTACTTC. Its translation: CASSLTYYQETQYF.